This TCR beta chain came from a study of cytotoxic CD8 clonotypes in ibrutinib-treated CLL. Study outcomes and limitations: Public clonotypes, an uncommon group, contracted or remained stable on treatment. Relative to age-matched healthy donors, clonality at baseline was higher, and it tracked circulating CD8+ T-cell counts.

CDR3 length equals 18 residues. V trimming: 3 bases; J trimming: 5 bases; junction bases outside the gene matches: 9. Germline CDR1 and CDR2: LNHDA and SQIVND (reference sequence). A word on this clone: Its antigen remains unknown.

Assay used: immunoSEQ multiplex PCR; TCRdb lists only in-frame clones, some missing. The sample records about 76,000 clones, less than 90% being singletons. The sequenced sample was PBMCs, obtained after 24 months of ibrutinib treatment. The chain recombines TRBV19 with TRBJ2-2; the match to TRBD2 covers 13 bases. This receptor was identified in a human donor with chronic lymphocytic leukemia. CDR3 sequence: CASSILLAGGPKTGELFF. The DNA of the CDR3 is TGTGCCAGTAGTATTTTACTAGCGGGAGGGCCTAAAACCGGGGAGCTGTTTTTT.